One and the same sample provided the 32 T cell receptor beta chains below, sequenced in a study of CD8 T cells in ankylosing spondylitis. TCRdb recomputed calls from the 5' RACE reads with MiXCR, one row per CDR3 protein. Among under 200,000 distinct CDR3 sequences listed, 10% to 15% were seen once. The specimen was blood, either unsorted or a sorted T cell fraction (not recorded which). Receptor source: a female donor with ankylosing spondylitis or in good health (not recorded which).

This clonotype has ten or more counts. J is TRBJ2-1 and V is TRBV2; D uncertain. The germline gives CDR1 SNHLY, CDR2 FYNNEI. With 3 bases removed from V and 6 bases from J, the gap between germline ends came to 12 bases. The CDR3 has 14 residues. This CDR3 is CASSEGWVVNEQFF. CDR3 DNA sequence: TGTGCCAGCAGTGAGGGATGGGTGGTCAATGAGCAGTTCTTC.

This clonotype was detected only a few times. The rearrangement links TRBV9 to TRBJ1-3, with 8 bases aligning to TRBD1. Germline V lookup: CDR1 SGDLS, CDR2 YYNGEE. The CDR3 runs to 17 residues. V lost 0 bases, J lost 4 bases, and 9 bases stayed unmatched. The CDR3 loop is CASSVAQDREEGNTIYF. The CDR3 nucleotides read TGTGCCAGCAGCGTAGCCCAGGACAGGGAGGAAGGAAACACCATATATTTT.

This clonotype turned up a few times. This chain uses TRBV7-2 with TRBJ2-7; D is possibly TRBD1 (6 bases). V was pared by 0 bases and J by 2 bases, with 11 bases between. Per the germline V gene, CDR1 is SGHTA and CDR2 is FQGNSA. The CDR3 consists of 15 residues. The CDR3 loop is CASSLALGAPYEQYF. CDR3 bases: TGTGCCAGCAGCTTAGCTCTGGGGGCCCCCTACGAGCAGTACTTC.

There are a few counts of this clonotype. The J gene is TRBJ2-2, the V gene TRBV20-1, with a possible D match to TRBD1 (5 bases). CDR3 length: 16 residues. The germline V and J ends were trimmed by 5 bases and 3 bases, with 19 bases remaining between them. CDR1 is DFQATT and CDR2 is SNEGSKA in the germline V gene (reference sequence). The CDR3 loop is CSAGIRASPDTGELFF. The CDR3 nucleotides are TGCAGTGCTGGGATCAGGGCTAGTCCCGACACCGGGGAGCTGTTTTTT.

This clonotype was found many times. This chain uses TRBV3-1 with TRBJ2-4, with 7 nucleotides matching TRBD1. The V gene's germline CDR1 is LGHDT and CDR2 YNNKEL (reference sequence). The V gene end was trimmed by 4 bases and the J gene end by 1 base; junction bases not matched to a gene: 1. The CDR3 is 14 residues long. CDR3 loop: CASSPQGAKNIQYF. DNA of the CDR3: TGTGCCAGCAGCCCACAGGGGGCCAAAAACATTCAGTACTTC.

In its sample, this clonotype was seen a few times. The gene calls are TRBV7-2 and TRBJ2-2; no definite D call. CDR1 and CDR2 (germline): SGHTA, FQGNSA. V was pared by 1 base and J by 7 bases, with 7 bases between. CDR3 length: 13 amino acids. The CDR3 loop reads CASSLVVYGELFF. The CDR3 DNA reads TGTGCCAGCAGCTTAGTTGTGTACGGGGAGCTGTTTTTT. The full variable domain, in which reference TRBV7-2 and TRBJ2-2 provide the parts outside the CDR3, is GAGVSQSPSNKVTEKGKDVELRCDPISGHTALYWYRQSLGQGLEFLIYFQGNSAPDKSGLPSDRFSAERTGGSVSTLTIQRTQQEDSAVYLCASSLVVYGELFFGEGSRLTVL.

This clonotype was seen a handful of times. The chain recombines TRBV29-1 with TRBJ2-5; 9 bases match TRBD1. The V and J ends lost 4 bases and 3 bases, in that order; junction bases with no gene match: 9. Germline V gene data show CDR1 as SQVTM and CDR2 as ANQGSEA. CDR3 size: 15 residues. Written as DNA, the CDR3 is TGCAGCGTTGGGGGGGAGACAGGGGGGAAAGAGACCCAGTACTTC. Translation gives CSVGGETGGKETQYF.

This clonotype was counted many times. The CDR3 protein is CASSVGLADYNEQFF. The CDR3 DNA sequence: TGTGCCAGCAGCGTAGGTCTAGCGGACTACAATGAGCAGTTCTTC. The chain employs TRBV9 and TRBJ2-1; 7 bases match TRBD2. Trimming removed 0 bases from V and 3 bases from J; junction bases left unmatched: 3. Per germline, CDR1 SGDLS and CDR2 YYNGEE. There are 15 residues in the CDR3.

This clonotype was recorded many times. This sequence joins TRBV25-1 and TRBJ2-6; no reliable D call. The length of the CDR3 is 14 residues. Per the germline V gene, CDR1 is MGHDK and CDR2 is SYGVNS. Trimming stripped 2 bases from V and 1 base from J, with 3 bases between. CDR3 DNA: TGTGCCAGCAGTGAAAATTCTGGGGCCAACGTCCTGACTTTC. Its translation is CASSENSGANVLTF.

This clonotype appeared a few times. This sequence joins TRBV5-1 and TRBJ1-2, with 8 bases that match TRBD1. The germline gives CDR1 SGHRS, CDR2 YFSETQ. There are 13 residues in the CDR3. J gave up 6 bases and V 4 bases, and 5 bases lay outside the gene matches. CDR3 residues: CASSRQGSDGYTF. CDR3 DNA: TGCGCCAGCAGCCGACAGGGGTCGGATGGCTACACCTTC.

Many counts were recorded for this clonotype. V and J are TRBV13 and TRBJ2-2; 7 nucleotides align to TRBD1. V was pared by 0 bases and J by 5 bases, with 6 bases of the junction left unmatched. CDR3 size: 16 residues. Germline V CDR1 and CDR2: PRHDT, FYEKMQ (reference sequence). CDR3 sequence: CASSLGDTGVTGELFF. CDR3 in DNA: TGTGCCAGCAGCTTAGGCGATACAGGGGTGACCGGGGAGCTGTTTTTT.

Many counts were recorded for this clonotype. The CDR3 sequence is CASSQGTGLTSPLHF. The DNA for the CDR3 is TGTGCCAGCAGCCAAGGGACAGGGCTCACTTCACCCCTCCACTTT. V gene TRBV4-2 combines with J gene TRBJ1-6, with TRBD1 identical over 8 bases. With V trimmed by 1 base and J by 9 bases, 5 bases remained unmatched. CDR1 is LGHNA and CDR2 is YNFKEQ in the germline V gene. The CDR3 has 15 amino acids.

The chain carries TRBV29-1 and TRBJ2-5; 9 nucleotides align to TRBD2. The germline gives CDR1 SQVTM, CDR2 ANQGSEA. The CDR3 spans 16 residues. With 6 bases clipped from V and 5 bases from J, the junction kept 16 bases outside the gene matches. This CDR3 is CSVGKTSGALRETQYF. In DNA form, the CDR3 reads TGCAGCGTCGGGAAGACTAGCGGAGCCTTAAGGGAGACCCAGTACTTC.

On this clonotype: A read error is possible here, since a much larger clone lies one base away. The chain's CDR3 is CASSPQEGFGENYEQYF. CDR3 sequence (DNA): TGTGCCAGCTCACCACAAGAGGGGTTCGGGGAAAACTACGAGCAGTACTTC. The rearrangement uses TRBV18 and TRBJ2-7; the D call may be TRBD1 or TRBD2 (5 bases each). The CDR3 is 17 residues long. Trimming removed 1 base from V and 3 bases from J, with 19 bases in between. Germline V gene lookup returns CDR1 KGHSH and CDR2 LQKENI.

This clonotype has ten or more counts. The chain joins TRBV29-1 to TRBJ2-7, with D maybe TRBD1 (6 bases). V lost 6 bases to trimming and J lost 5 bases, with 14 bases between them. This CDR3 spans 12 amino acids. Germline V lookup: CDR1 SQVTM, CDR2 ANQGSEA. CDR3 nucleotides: TGCAGCGTAGCCGGGACAAACCACGAGCAGTACTTC. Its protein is CSVAGTNHEQYF.

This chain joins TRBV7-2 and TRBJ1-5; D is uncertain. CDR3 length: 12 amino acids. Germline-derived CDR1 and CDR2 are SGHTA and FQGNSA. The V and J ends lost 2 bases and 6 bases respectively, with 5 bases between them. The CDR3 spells CASSLSSQPQHF. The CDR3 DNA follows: TGTGCCAGCAGCTTATCCAGTCAGCCCCAGCATTTT. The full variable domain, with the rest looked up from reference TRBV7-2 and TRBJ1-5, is GAGVSQSPSNKVTEKGKDVELRCDPISGHTALYWYRQSLGQGLEFLIYFQGNSAPDKSGLPSDRFSAERTGGSVSTLTIQRTQQEDSAVYLCASSLSSQPQHFGDGTRLSIL.

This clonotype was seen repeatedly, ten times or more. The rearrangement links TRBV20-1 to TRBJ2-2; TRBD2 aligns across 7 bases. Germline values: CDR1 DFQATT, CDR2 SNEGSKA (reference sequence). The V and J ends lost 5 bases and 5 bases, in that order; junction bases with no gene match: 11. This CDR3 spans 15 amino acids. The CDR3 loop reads CSAQRAGAVTGELFF. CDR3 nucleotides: TGCAGTGCTCAACGGGCGGGAGCGGTGACCGGGGAGCTGTTTTTT.

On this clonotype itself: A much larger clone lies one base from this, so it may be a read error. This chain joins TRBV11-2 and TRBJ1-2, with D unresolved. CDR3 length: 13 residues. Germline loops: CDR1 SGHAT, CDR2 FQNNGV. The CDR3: CASSLDTNYSYTF. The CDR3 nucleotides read TGTGCCAGCAGCTTAGACACTAACTATAGCTACACCTTC.

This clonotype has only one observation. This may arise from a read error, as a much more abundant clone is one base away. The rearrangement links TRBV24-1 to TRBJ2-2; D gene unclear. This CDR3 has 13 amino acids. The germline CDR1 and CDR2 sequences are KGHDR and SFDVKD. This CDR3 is CAPSEILAGELFF. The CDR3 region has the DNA TGTGCCCCCAGTGAAATTCTCGCCGGGGAGCTGTTTTTT.

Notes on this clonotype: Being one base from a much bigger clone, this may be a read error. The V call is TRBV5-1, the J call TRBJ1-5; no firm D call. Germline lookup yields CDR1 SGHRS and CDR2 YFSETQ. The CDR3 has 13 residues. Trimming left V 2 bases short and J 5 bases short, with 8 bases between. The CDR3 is CASSLGWDQPQHF. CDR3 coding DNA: TGCGCCAGCAGCTTAGGATGGGATCAGCCCCAGCATTTT.

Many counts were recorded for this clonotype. The chain's CDR3 is CASSEKSSPNYGYTF. Written as DNA, the CDR3 is TGCGCCAGCAGCGAAAAGAGTTCGCCTAACTATGGCTACACCTTC. This sequence joins TRBV5-1 and TRBJ1-2; D call uncertain. This CDR3 has 15 residues. Germline assignment: CDR1 SGHRS and CDR2 YFSETQ. The germline V and J ends were trimmed by 4 bases and 0 bases, with 13 bases remaining between them.

DNA for the CDR3: TGTGCCAGCAGCCTTCGACTAGCGGGAGGAATGAATGAGCAGTTCTTC. As protein: CASSLRLAGGMNEQFF. This chain uses TRBV3-1 with TRBJ2-1; 13 bases map to TRBD2. V was clipped by 4 bases and J by 7 bases; unmatched bases: 7. Germline V lookup: CDR1 LGHDT, CDR2 YNNKEL (reference sequence). CDR3 length: 16 amino acids.

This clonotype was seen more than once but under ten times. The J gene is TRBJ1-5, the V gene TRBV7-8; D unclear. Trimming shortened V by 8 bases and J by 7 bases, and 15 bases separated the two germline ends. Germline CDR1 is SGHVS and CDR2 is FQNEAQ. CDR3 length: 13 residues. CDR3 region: CASRAGMGQPQHF. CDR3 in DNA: TGTGCCAGCCGAGCGGGGATGGGGCAGCCCCAGCATTTT.

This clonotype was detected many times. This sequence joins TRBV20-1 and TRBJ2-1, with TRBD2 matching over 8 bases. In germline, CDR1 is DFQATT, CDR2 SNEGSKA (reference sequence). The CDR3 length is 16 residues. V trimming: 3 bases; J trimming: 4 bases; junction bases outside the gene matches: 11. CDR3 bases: TGCAGTGCTAGGAGACCGGGACTAGGTATTTACAATGAGCAGTTCTTC. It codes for CSARRPGLGIYNEQFF.

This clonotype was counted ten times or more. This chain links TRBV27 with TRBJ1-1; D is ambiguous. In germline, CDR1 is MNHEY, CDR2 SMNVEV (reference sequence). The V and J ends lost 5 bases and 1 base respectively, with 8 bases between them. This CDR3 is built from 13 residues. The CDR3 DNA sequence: TGTGCCAGCAGTCAGTGGGAGAACACTGAAGCTTTCTTT. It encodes CASSQWENTEAFF.

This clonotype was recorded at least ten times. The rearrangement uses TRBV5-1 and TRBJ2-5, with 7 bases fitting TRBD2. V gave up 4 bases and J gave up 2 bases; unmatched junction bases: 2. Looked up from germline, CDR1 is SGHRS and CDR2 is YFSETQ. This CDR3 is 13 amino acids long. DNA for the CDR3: TGCGCCAGCAGCCGAGCGGGACAAGAGACCCAGTACTTC. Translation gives CASSRAGQETQYF.

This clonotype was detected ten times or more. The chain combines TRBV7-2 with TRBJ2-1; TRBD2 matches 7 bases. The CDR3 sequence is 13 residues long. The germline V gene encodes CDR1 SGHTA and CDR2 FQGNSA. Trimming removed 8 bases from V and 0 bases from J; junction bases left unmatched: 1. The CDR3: CASLAASYNEQFF. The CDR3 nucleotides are TGTGCCAGCCTAGCGGCCTCCTACAATGAGCAGTTCTTC.

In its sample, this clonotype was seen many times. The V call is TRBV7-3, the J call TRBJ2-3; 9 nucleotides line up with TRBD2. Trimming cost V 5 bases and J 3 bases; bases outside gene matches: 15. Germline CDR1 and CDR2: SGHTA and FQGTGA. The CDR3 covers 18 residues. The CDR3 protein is CASSARSTSGGGTDTQYF. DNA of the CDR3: TGTGCCAGCAGCGCTAGATCGACTAGCGGAGGGGGGACAGATACGCAGTATTTT.

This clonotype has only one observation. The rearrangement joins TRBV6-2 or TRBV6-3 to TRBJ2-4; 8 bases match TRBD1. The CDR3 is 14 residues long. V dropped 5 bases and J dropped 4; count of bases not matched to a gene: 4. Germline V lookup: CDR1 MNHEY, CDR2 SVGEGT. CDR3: CASSPGQEKNIQYF. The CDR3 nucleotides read TGTGCCAGCAGTCCGGGACAGGAAAAAAACATTCAGTACTTC.

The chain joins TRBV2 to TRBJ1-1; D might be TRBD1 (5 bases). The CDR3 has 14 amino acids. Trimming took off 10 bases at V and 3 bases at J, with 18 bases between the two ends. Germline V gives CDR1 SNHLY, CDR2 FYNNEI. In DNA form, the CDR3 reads TGTGCCAAAGAGGGGCAGAATGGTGACACTGAAGCTTTCTTT. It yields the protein CAKEGQNGDTEAFF. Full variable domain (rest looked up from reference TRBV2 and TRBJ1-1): EPEVTQTPSHQVTQMGQEVILRCVPISNHLYFYWYRQILGQKVEFLVSFYNNEISEKSEIFDDQFSVERPDGSNFTLKIRSTKLEDSAMYFCAKEGQNGDTEAFFGQGTRLTVV.

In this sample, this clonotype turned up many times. CDR3 sequence (DNA): TGTGCCACCAGTGATACTAGGTGGGGAGACTCTGGGGCCAACGTCCTGACTTTC. This gives the protein CATSDTRWGDSGANVLTF. The V call is TRBV24-1, the J call TRBJ2-6, with a weak D call TRBD2 (5 bases). CDR3 length: 18 residues. V was cut by 3 bases and J by 0 bases, with 14 bases left in between. From germline, CDR1 is KGHDR and CDR2 SFDVKD.

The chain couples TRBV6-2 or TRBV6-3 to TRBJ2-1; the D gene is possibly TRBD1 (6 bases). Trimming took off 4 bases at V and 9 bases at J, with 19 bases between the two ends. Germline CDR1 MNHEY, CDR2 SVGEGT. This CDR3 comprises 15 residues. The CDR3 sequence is CASSLSGTLSIEQFF. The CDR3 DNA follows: TGTGCCAGCAGTTTATCCGGGACACTTTCTATTGAGCAGTTCTTC.